This T cell receptor beta chain came from a study of blood T cells in healthy people across ages. For every donor, a draw yielded around 10 milliliters of peripheral blood. Each sample yielded at least 6 micrograms of PBMC total RNA. The J segment lost 4 bases and the V segment lost 3 bases, leaving 5 bases of the junction unmatched. Germline V CDR1 and CDR2: MNHEY, SVGAGI. The CDR3 runs 15 residues. The second PCR ran about 6 to 12 cycles with a sample-barcoded 5' primer and J-beta primers. With 12 random nucleotides, a template-switch adaptor tagged each individual cDNA molecule. MiXCR was run by TCRdb on the 5' RACE reads, yielding one entry per CDR3 protein. The sample carries fewer than 1,200,000 distinct CDR3 sequences, around 25% recorded once. The sample was also linked to a second study, of T cells of mothers and their children. From that report: Slightly higher overlap, not significant, was seen in related mother-child pairs than in unrelated pairs.

This chain uses TRBV6-5 with TRBJ2-2, with 7 nucleotides matching TRBD2. The sample was blood. The source is a girl aged 2-9 years in good health. The CDR3 spells CASSYRAGATGELFF. The CDR3, as DNA: TGTGCCAGCAGTTATCGGGCGGGAGCCACCGGGGAGCTGTTTTTT.